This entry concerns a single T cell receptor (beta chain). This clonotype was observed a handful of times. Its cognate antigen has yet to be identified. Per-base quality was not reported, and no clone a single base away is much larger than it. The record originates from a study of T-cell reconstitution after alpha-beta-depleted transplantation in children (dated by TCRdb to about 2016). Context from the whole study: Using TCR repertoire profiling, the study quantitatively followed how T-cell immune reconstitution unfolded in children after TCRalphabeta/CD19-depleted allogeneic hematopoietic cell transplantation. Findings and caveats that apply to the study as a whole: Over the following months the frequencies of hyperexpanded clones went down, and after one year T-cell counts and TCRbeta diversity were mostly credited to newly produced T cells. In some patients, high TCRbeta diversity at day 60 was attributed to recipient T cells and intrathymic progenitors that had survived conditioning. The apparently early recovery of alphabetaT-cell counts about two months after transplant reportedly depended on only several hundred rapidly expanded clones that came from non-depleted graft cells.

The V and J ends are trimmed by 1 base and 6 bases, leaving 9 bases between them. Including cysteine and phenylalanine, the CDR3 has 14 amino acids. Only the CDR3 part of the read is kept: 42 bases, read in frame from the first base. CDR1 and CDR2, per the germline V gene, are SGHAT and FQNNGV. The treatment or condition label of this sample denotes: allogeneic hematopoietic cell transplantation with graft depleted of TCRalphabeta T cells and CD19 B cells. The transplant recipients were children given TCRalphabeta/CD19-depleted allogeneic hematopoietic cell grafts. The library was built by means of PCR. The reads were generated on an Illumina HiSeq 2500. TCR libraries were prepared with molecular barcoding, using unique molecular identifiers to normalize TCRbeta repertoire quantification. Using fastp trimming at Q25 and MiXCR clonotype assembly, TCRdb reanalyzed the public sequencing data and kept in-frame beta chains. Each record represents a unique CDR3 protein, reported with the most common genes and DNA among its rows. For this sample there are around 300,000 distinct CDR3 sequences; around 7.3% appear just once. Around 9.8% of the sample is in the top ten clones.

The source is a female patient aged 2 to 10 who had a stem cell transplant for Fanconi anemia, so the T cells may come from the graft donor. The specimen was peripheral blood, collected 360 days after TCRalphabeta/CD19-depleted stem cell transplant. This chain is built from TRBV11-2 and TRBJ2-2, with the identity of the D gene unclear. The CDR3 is CASSLGGEAGELFF. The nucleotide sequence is TGTGCCAGCAGCTTAGGAGGAGAGGCCGGGGAGCTGTTTTTT. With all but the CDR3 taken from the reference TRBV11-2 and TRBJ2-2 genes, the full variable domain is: EAGVAQSPRYKIIEKRQSVAFWCNPISGHATLYWYQQILGQGPKLLIQFQNNGVVDDSQLPKDRFSAERLKGVDSTLKIQPAKLEDSAVYLCASSLGGEAGELFFGEGSRLTVL.